This T cell receptor (beta chain) stems from a study of a mutant IDH1 vaccine in newly diagnosed glioma. Overall study: The sex distribution of treated patients was 62.5% male and around 40% female, with a mean age of roughly 40 years. Radiotherapy, temozolomide, or both had been given previously, and both were given to most.

Study results and limitations: Variations in leading peripheral T cell clonotypes appeared to have no connection with pseudoprogression.

Comment on this clone: Its antigen is not identified.

Here immunoSEQ multiplex PCR was the method, and the copy in TCRdb shows in-frame clones only, minus some. The sample has about 120,000 clones, almost 90% seen once. V was clipped by 3 bases and J by 6 bases, with 12 bases between them. This CDR3 contains 14 residues. Germline assignment: CDR1 KGHSH and CDR2 LQKENI. Time point specified: week 11, during vaccination. Each dose delivered 300 ug of mutant IDH1 20-mer peptide subcutaneously with imiquimod. This TCR was sampled from a woman between 50 and 59 years old with glioma. The J gene is TRBJ1-5, the V gene TRBV18; a weak D match, TRBD1 (6 bases). The sample in question was PBMCs, obtained from a glioma patient whose treatment included an IDH1 peptide vaccine. The CDR3 nucleotides are TGTGCCAGCTCACCTTTACAGGGCCCTCAGCCCCAGCATTTT. It yields the protein CASSPLQGPQPQHF.